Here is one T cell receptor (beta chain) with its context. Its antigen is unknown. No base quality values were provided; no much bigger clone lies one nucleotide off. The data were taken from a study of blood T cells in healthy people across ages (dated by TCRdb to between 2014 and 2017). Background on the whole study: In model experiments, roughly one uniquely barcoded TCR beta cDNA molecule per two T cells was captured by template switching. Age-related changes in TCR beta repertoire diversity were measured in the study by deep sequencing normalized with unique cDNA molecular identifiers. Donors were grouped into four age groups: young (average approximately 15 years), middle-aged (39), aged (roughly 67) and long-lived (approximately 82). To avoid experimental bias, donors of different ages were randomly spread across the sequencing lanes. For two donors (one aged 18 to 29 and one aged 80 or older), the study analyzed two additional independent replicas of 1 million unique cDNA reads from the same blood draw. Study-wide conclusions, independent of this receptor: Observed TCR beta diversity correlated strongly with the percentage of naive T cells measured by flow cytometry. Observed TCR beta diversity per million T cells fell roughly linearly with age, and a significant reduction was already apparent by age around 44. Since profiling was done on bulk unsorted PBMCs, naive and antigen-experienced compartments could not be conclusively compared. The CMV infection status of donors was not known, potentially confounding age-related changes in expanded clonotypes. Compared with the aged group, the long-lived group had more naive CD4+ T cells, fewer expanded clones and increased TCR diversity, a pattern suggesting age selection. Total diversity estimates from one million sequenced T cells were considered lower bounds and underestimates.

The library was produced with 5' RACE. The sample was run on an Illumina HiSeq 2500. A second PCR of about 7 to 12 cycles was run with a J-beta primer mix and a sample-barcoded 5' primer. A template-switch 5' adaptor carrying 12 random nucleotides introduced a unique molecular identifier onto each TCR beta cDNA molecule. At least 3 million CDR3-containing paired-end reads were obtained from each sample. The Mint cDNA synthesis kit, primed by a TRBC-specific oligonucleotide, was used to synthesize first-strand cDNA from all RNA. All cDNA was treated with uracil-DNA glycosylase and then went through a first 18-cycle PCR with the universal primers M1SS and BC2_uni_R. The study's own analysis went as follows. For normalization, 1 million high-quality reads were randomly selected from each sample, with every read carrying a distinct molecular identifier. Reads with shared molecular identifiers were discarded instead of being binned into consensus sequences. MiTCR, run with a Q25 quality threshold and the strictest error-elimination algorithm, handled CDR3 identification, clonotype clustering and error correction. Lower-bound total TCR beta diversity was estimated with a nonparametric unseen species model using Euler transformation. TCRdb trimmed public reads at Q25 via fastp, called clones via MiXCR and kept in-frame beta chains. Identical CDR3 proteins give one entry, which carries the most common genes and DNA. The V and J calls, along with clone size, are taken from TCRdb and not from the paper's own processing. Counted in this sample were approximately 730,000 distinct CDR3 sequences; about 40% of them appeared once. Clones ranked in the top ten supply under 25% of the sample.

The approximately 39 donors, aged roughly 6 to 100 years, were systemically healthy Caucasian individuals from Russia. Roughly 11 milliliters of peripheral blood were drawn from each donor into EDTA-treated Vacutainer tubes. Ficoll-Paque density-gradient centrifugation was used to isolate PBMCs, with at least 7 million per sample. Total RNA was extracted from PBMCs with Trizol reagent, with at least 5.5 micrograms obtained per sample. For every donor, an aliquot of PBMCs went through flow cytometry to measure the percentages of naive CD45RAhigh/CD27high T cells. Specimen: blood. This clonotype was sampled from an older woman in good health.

At the DNA level, the sequence is TGCAGCGTCCCCGGGCTGGACTACGAGCAGTACTTC. The translation is CSVPGLDYEQYF. The rearranged chain carries TRBV20-1 and TRBJ2-7; the D segment cannot be called with confidence. Including the terminal cysteine and phenylalanine, the CDR3 comprises 12 residues. The kept DNA is CDR3 alone, 36 bases in frame from the first base. From a lookup of the germline V gene (reference sequence), CDR1 and CDR2 are DFQATT and SNEGSKA.